Below, one T cell receptor (beta chain) is given with its context. Its specificity is unknown. Libraries were prepared by immunoSEQ multiplex PCR; TCRdb keeps only in-frame clonotypes and omits some of them. The profile covers some 65,000 clones, with approximately 94% appearing a single time and around 4.5% taken by the ten largest. These data come from a study of cytomegalovirus exposure and HLA in healthy donors. About the study: The same platform was used for the roughly 120 validation repertoires as for the approximately 610 first-cohort repertoires, as reported in a later analysis. Findings and limits, study-wide: Accounts indicate the classifier identified cytomegalovirus status with strong specificity and sensitivity.

The CDR3 has 16 amino acids. Germline loops: CDR1 ENHRY, CDR2 SYGVKD. V gave up 5 bases and J gave up 3 bases; unmatched junction bases: 5. Sequencing was carried out using PBMCs. The chain uses TRBV10-3 and TRBJ1-4; 11 bases match TRBD1. This TCR derives from a man aged 18-30 years in good health and CMV-seropositive. The CDR3 DNA reads TGTGCCATCAGTACGGGACAGGGGGGCCCTAATGAAAAACTGTTTTTT. As protein: CAISTGQGGPNEKLFF.